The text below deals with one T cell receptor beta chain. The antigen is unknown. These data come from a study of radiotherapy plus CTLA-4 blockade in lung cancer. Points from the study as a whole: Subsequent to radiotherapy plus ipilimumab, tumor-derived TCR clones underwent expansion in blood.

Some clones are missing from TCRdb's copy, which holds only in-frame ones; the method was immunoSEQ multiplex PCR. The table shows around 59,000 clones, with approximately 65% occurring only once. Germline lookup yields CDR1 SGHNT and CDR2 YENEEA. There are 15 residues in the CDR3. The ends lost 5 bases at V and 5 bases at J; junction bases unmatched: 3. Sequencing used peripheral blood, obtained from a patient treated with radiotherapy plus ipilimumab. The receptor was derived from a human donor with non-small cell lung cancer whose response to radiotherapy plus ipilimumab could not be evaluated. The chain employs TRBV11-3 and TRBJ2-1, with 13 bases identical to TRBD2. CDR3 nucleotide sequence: TGTGCCAGCAGCCCGGGACTAGCGGGGAACAATGAGCAGTTCTTC. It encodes CASSPGLAGNNEQFF.